Listed here are 23 T cell receptor beta chains from one sample, sequenced in a study of preoperative IRX-2 immunotherapy in early breast cancer. The treatment denotes: preoperative locoregional IRX-2 cytokine immunotherapy. This table comes from immunoSEQ multiplex PCR, and its TCRdb copy is limited to in-frame clones, with some not included. The data contain tens of thousands of clones, roughly 90% of them singletons. This sample was obtained from a patient treated with IRX-2 immunotherapy. These receptors were taken from a human donor with breast cancer.

The chain recombines TRBV5-4 with TRBJ2-1, with D uncertain. The CDR3 runs 13 residues. CDR1 and CDR2 from the germline V gene are SGHNT and YYREEE (reference sequence). V was cut by 1 base and J by 6 bases, with 8 bases left in between. Here the CDR3 reads CASSLNSFNEQFF. For the CDR3, the DNA is TGTGCCAGCAGCTTGAATTCTTTCAATGAGCAGTTCTTC.

The chain links TRBV27 to TRBJ2-4, with D uncertain. Trimming cost V 3 bases and J 6 bases, with 12 bases left between them. Germline V lookup: CDR1 MNHEY, CDR2 SMNVEV (reference sequence). This CDR3 spans 14 amino acids. The CDR3 sequence: CASSFPGVGNIQYF. The DNA of the CDR3 is TGTGCCAGCAGTTTCCCCGGAGTCGGAAACATTCAGTACTTC.

This clone occurred once. The V gene is TRBV7-9, the J gene TRBJ2-1; unclear D gene. Germline V gene lookup returns CDR1 SEHNR and CDR2 FQNEAQ (reference sequence). V was trimmed by 1 base and J by 14 bases, leaving 12 bases between them. This CDR3 is 12 amino acids long. This CDR3 reads CASSLVGSLEFF. CDR3 in DNA: TGTGCCAGCAGCTTAGTTGGTAGCCTCGAGTTCTTC.

This chain joins TRBV9 and TRBJ2-1; D may be TRBD1 or TRBD2 (6 bases each). The CDR3 sequence is 15 residues long. Trimming pared 2 bases from V and 9 bases from J, leaving 18 bases between. CDR1 and CDR2 from the germline V gene are SGDLS and YYNGEE. The DNA for the CDR3 is TGTGCCAGCAGCGTTGGAGGGGGGCCCCTCGGTGAGCAGTTCTTC. It is translated as CASSVGGGPLGEQFF.

The chain recombines TRBV10-1 with TRBJ2-3, with 7 bases that match TRBD2. This CDR3 region has 15 residues. V trimming: 5 bases; J trimming: 0 bases; junction bases outside the gene matches: 5. Germline assignment: CDR1 WNHNN and CDR2 SYGVQD (reference sequence). The CDR3 reads CASSRTGGSTDTQYF. In nucleotides, the CDR3 is TGCGCCAGCAGTCGGACCGGGGGGAGCACAGATACGCAGTATTTT.

This chain uses TRBV9 with TRBJ2-5; possible D gene TRBD2, 6 bases. The J call may be wrong; the DNA end is better matched by TRBJ2-7. Germline assignment: CDR1 SGDLS and CDR2 YYNGEE. The CDR3 runs to 14 residues. The CDR3, as DNA: TGTGCCAGCAGCGTCGGGGGATCCAAGTACGAGCAGTACTTC. As protein: CASSVGGSKYEQYF.

This chain links TRBV11-2 with TRBJ2-2, with D possibly called TRBD1 or TRBD2 (5 bases each). Deletions cut 4 bases from V and 6 bases from J, with 15 bases between. Per germline, CDR1 SGHAT and CDR2 FQNNGV. CDR3 length: 15 residues. CDR3 region: CASSSRDLAPGELFF. DNA for the CDR3: TGTGCCAGCAGCTCTCGGGACCTCGCCCCCGGGGAGCTGTTTTTT.

The chain combines TRBV15 with TRBJ2-7, with D possibly being TRBD2 (6 bases). The CDR3 contains 14 residues. The germline V gene has CDR1 LNHNV and CDR2 YYDKDF (reference sequence). V lost 3 bases and J lost 3, with 12 bases in between. The chain's CDR3 is CATSREGTLYEQYF. The CDR3 nucleotides are TGTGCCACCAGCAGGGAGGGGACCCTCTACGAGCAGTACTTC.

This chain links TRBV18 with TRBJ2-7, with D perhaps matching TRBD1 (6 bases). The V end was cut by 2 bases, the J end by 5 bases, with 16 bases between. The germline CDR1 and CDR2 sequences are KGHSH and LQKENI. The CDR3 totals 15 residues. CDR3 sequence (DNA): TGTGCCAGCTCACCATTCAGGGGTAAAACGGACGAGCAGTACTTC. This sequence encodes CASSPFRGKTDEQYF.

This chain links TRBV9 with TRBJ2-3, with D perhaps matching TRBD2 (7 bases). CDR1 is SGDLS and CDR2 is YYNGEE in the germline V gene. The V gene lost 0 bases and the J gene lost 0 bases, with 14 bases spanning the gap. The CDR3 contains 17 residues. The CDR3 is CASSVALRGASTDTQYF. In DNA form, the CDR3 reads TGTGCCAGCAGCGTAGCCCTTCGGGGGGCGAGCACAGATACGCAGTATTTT.

The chain has TRBV5-4 and TRBJ1-2, with 8 bases fitting TRBD1. The CDR3 is made up of 15 amino acids. Unmatched junction bases numbered 2, after V lost 1 base and J lost 0 bases. Germline CDR1 is SGHNT and CDR2 is YYREEE (reference sequence). In DNA form, the CDR3 reads TGTGCCAGCAGCTTGAACAGGGGGTCTAACTATGGCTACACCTTC. Translating gives CASSLNRGSNYGYTF.

The chain employs TRBV11-2 and TRBJ2-1, with D possibly matching TRBD1 (6 bases). Trimming took 3 bases from V and 9 from J, leaving 12 bases between them. The CDR3 covers 13 residues. CDR1 and CDR2 (germline): SGHAT, FQNNGV. In DNA, the CDR3 is TGTGCCAGCAGCTTTGCCAGGGGCGGTGAGCAGTTCTTC. Protein product: CASSFARGGEQFF.

This clone was counted between two and nine times. This sequence joins TRBV18 and TRBJ2-1, with 7 positions matching TRBD2. Germline V lookup: CDR1 KGHSH, CDR2 LQKENI. The CDR3 totals 15 residues. The V gene end was trimmed by 4 bases and the J gene end by 3 bases; junction bases not matched to a gene: 6. The CDR3 is CASSLTSNYYNEQFF. The CDR3 bases are TGTGCCAGCTCACTGACTAGCAATTACTACAATGAGCAGTTCTTC. Filled out from reference TRBV18 and TRBJ2-1, the complete variable domain reads NAGVMQNPRHLVRRRGQEARLRCSPMKGHSHVYWYRQLPEEGLKFMVYLQKENIIDESGMPKERFSAEFPKEGPSILRIQQVVRGDSAAYFCASSLTSNYYNEQFFGPGTRLTVL.

The J gene is TRBJ2-3, the V gene TRBV10-3; TRBD1 might be the D (6 bases). Trimming took 0 bases from V and 0 from J, leaving 7 bases between them. This CDR3 is 15 amino acids long. The germline CDR1 and CDR2 sequences are ENHRY and SYGVKD. The CDR3 sequence: CAISESTGSTDTQYF. The CDR3, as DNA: TGTGCCATCAGTGAGTCGACAGGCAGCACAGATACGCAGTATTTT.

CDR3 amino acids: CASSQTSGRFETQYF. The DNA for the CDR3 is TGTGCCAGTAGTCAAACGAGCGGGAGGTTCGAGACCCAGTACTTC. This chain joins TRBV19 and TRBJ2-5; 9 bases are a match to TRBD2. The ends lost 5 bases at V and 5 bases at J; junction bases unmatched: 9. CDR1 LNHDA and CDR2 SQIVND come from the germline V gene (reference sequence). The CDR3 extends over 15 amino acids.

The J gene is TRBJ2-3, the V gene TRBV7-2; possible D gene TRBD2, 7 bases. Germline CDR1 reads SGHTA; CDR2 reads FQGNSA. The CDR3 is 13 amino acids. V was pared by 7 bases and J by 3 bases, with 11 bases between. The CDR3 nucleotides are TGTGCCAGCATGCGGGGGCTGACAGATACGCAGTATTTT. Residues: CASMRGLTDTQYF.

The gene calls are TRBV7-2 and TRBJ1-5; D is ambiguous. V lost 5 bases, J lost 6 bases, and 14 bases lay in between. This CDR3 comprises 14 residues. Germline values: CDR1 SGHTA, CDR2 FQGNSA. For the CDR3, the DNA is TGTGCCAGCAGCCCTGCCACCCCTGCTCAGCCCCAGCATTTT. The encoded protein is CASSPATPAQPQHF.

The V and J genes are TRBV2 and TRBJ2-2; 8 bases map to TRBD1. The CDR3 contains 14 residues. V shed 7 bases, J shed 7 bases, and the junction held 8 bases outside the gene matches. Germline V gene data show CDR1 as SNHLY and CDR2 as FYNNEI. The DNA of the CDR3 is TGTGCCAGCACGCAGGGGGCGGGGATCGGGGAGCTGTTTTTT. This codes for CASTQGAGIGELFF. The full variable domain, rest sourced from reference TRBV2 and TRBJ2-2, is EPEVTQTPSHQVTQMGQEVILRCVPISNHLYFYWYRQILGQKVEFLVSFYNNEISEKSEIFDDQFSVERPDGSNFTLKIRSTKLEDSAMYFCASTQGAGIGELFFGEGSRLTVL.

This rearrangement joins TRBV2 to TRBJ2-5; 8 bases are a match to TRBD2. Looked up from germline, CDR1 is SNHLY and CDR2 is FYNNEI. This CDR3 is 15 amino acids long. The V and J ends lost 6 bases and 2 bases, in that order; junction bases with no gene match: 8. This CDR3 is CASRGLSGVQETQYF. CDR3 sequence (DNA): TGTGCCAGCAGAGGACTTAGCGGGGTACAAGAGACCCAGTACTTC.

This clone was detected once. The J gene is TRBJ2-3, the V gene TRBV6-4, with TRBD1 matching 9 bases. Germline-derived CDR1 and CDR2 are MRHNA and SNTAGT. J gave up 0 bases and V 6 bases, and 10 bases lay outside the gene matches. The CDR3 runs 17 residues. CDR3 residues: CASRQTKQGASTDTQYF. The CDR3 DNA reads TGTGCCAGCAGACAAACAAAACAGGGGGCTAGCACAGATACGCAGTATTTT.

The chain joins TRBV7-5 to TRBJ2-7; the table's D call, TRBD2, was not checked against the DNA. TRBV7-5 is labeled a pseudogene. The CDR3 sequence is 10 residues long. CDR3 protein: CARSANEQYF. CDR3 DNA: TGTGCCAGAAGCGCTAACGAGCAGTACTTC.

The chain joins TRBV5-6 to TRBJ2-3; TRBD1 is a possible D gene (5 bases). From germline, CDR1 is SGHDT and CDR2 YYEEEE. The CDR3 extends over 13 amino acids. The ends were cut back, 0 bases at V and 7 bases at J, with 9 bases in the middle. The CDR3: CASSLDRLNTQYF. CDR3 DNA sequence: TGTGCCAGCAGCTTGGACAGGCTGAATACGCAGTATTTT.

The V gene is TRBV5-4, the J gene TRBJ2-7; maybe TRBD2 (5 bases). Germline lookup yields CDR1 SGHNT and CDR2 YYREEE (reference sequence). V was pared by 0 bases and J by 4 bases, with 11 bases between. This CDR3 is built from 14 residues. CDR3 sequence reads: CASSLVDRGYEQYF. In DNA, the CDR3 is TGTGCCAGCAGCTTGGTGGACCGCGGGTACGAGCAGTACTTC.